The sequence of this T cell receptor beta chain was determined in a study of control samples from healthy donors and cancer patients. The protocol was immunoSEQ multiplex PCR, while the TCRdb copy is restricted to in-frame clones and leaves out a portion. The table includes fewer than 100,000 clones, approximately 90% detected once. Losses at the gene ends were 5 bases for V and 3 bases for J; bases not matched to a gene: 6. CDR1 is MNHEY, CDR2 SVGAGI, per germline. This CDR3 contains 15 residues. In its sample, this clone was seen a few times. Sequencing input: blood. This chain uses TRBV6-5 with TRBJ2-3; TRBD2 aligns across 9 bases. The receptor was isolated from a woman between 50 and 59 years old in good health. Here the CDR3 DNA reads TGTGCCAGCAGTCCCCTAGCGGGGAAAACAGATACGCAGTATTTT. Encoded protein: CASSPLAGKTDTQYF.